These 3 T cell receptor beta chains originate from one sample sequenced in a study of blood T cell repertoires in COVID-19. The table came from immunoSEQ multiplex PCR; TCRdb's copy has only in-frame clones and leaves some out. The sample has more than 250,000 clones; 70% to 90% are singletons. Material for sequencing was PBMCs or T cells enriched from blood (not recorded which). These receptors originate from a woman aged 18-29 years who had recovered from COVID-19.

The chain employs TRBV2 and TRBJ1-5; no firm D call. In germline, CDR1 is SNHLY, CDR2 FYNNEI. There are 12 residues in the CDR3. The V and J ends lost 8 bases and 3 bases respectively, with 8 bases between them. CDR3 amino acids: CASGRDNQPQHF. The CDR3 DNA sequence: TGTGCCAGCGGACGGGACAATCAGCCCCAGCATTTT. Using reference TRBV2 and TRBJ1-5 for the parts outside the CDR3, the full variable domain is EPEVTQTPSHQVTQMGQEVILRCVPISNHLYFYWYRQILGQKVEFLVSFYNNEISEKSEIFDDQFSVERPDGSNFTLKIRSTKLEDSAMYFCASGRDNQPQHFGDGTRLSIL.

J is TRBJ2-5 and V is TRBV10-3; 8 bases are shared with TRBD2. Per the germline V gene, CDR1 is ENHRY and CDR2 is SYGVKD. The CDR3 extends over 14 amino acids. The trim removed 6 bases at V and 4 bases at J, leaving 7 bases unmatched. CDR3 in amino acids: CAISYGRERETQYF. CDR3 bases: TGTGCCATCAGCTACGGGAGGGAAAGAGAGACCCAGTACTTC.

The chain employs TRBV29-1 and TRBJ1-2, with D possibly TRBD1 on 5 matching bases. Deletions cut 3 bases from V and 4 bases from J, with 12 bases between. Germline V gives CDR1 SQVTM, CDR2 ANQGSEA. The CDR3 is 13 residues long. In DNA, the CDR3 is TGCAGCGTTGATTCTCAGGGAGGCTATGGCTACACCTTC. It encodes CSVDSQGGYGYTF.